These T cell receptor beta chains were read from a single sample in a study of cytomegalovirus exposure and HLA in healthy donors. TCRdb's table, derived via immunoSEQ multiplex PCR, lists solely in-frame clones and lacks some. Of 100,000 to 150,000 clones in the sample, roughly 89% were seen once. The sample taken for sequencing was PBMCs. The receptor set was obtained from a woman aged 18-29 years in good health and CMV-seronegative. Each CDR3 is given with its conserved first and last residue. The order of the fields is V gene, CDR3 protein.

V gene: TRBV9; CDR3 protein: CASSVSGGKLFF
V gene: TRBV5-1; CDR3 protein: CASSAGATGDTQYF
V gene: TRBV9; CDR3 protein: CASSVASTGNGGELFF
V gene: TRBV4-1; CDR3 protein: CASSYARGDQPQHF
V gene: TRBV2; CDR3 protein: CASTLGEGGEHF
V gene: TRBV29-1; CDR3 protein: CSVVRGEKLFF
V gene: TRBV6-1; CDR3 protein: CASIRQGDQETQYF
V gene: TRBV7-9; CDR3 protein: CASSLAQAFSYEQYF
V gene: TRBV7-2; CDR3 protein: CASSLGGPTSGRETQYF
V gene: TRBV5-1; CDR3 protein: CASSLARESGELFF
V gene: TRBV6-5; CDR3 protein: CASSYSISWQNTEAFF
V gene: TRBV11-2; CDR3 protein: CASSFSGSGYGYTF
V gene: TRBV7-6; CDR3 protein: CASSLRPGWVGDTEAFF
V gene: TRBV5-6; CDR3 protein: CASSLGGGGSQPQHF
V gene: TRBV11-2; CDR3 protein: CASRPVRGWSGYGYTF
V gene: TRBV7-8; CDR3 protein: CASSPQGINSNQPQHF
V gene: TRBV10-1; CDR3 protein: CASSQDSEGNTIYF
V gene: TRBV19; CDR3 protein: CASSSPRGAGELFF
V gene: TRBV18; CDR3 protein: CASSPRSGTYKEAFF
V gene: TRBV29-1; CDR3 protein: CSVDGAGGTKQETQYF
V gene: TRBV13; CDR3 protein: CASSYRDSDTNEQYF
V gene: TRBV5-1; CDR3 protein: CASSLDAGFGTDTQYF
V gene: TRBV5-1; CDR3 protein: CASSPAQDTEAFF
V gene: TRBV19; CDR3 protein: CASRAHRDRGLGGYTF
V gene: TRBV19; CDR3 protein: CASSTGRRGGTDTQYF
V gene: TRBV6-6; CDR3 protein: CASSYLGQPPNYGYTF
V gene: TRBV19; CDR3 protein: CASSTGVGYEQYF
V gene: TRBV11-2; CDR3 protein: CASSLRVREAGNTIYF
V gene: TRBV5-4; CDR3 protein: CASSLAGGDTQYF
V gene: TRBV7-2; CDR3 protein: CASSLVWTGGQRMAYEQYF
V gene: TRBV5-1; CDR3 protein: CASSLGTESREQYF
V gene: TRBV5-1; CDR3 protein: CASSGTGTNSYEQYF
V gene: TRBV9; CDR3 protein: CASSVAGGNYGYTF
V gene: TRBV6-5; CDR3 protein: CASSTRVRENYGYTF
V gene: TRBV6-1; CDR3 protein: CASSDPRGSSYEQYF
V gene: TRBV9; CDR3 protein: CASSPRAGEVYYGYTF
V gene: TRBV11-2; CDR3 protein: CASSLGPRTQYF
V gene: TRBV19; CDR3 protein: CASSIGWTGGSGNTIYF
V gene: TRBV5-1; CDR3 protein: CASSFEEGWTDTQYF
V gene: TRBV6-1; CDR3 protein: CASSELTGENTEAFF
V gene: TRBV6-1; CDR3 protein: CASRPQTGLAYEQYF
V gene: TRBV5-1; CDR3 protein: CASSQVGYEQYF
V gene: TRBV6-5; CDR3 protein: CASSTGTRRYEAFF
V gene: TRBV9; CDR3 protein: CASSSTGGLPGNTIYF
V gene: TRBV5-5; CDR3 protein: CASSLVGGETQYF
V gene: TRBV6-5; CDR3 protein: CASSYSGTTNTEAFF
V gene: TRBV4-1; CDR3 protein: CASSQAAARGLWYEQYF
V gene: TRBV2; CDR3 protein: CASRHPGQAYQQYF
V gene: TRBV6-5; CDR3 protein: CASSQGTSGGNEQFF
V gene: TRBV6-4; CDR3 protein: CASSKDINVNEQFF